The present TCR beta chain was sequenced within a study of shared clonotypes between healthy human individuals. Points on this clone: Its target is not known.

Germline CDR1 is LNHDA and CDR2 is SQIVND (reference sequence). The length of the CDR3 is 15 residues. Trimming removed 2 bases at V and 4 bases at J, with 12 bases between. TCRdb keeps only in-frame clones here, not all; method: immunoSEQ multiplex PCR. The data show about 96,000 clones, 60% to 75% seen once. Study-wide results and caveats: Clonotype sharing among donors, it was expected, would be affected by sequencing depth.

The gene calls are TRBV19 and TRBJ2-1, with D perhaps TRBD1 (6 bases). Input material: memory CD8+ T cells sorted from blood. The sample's subset: CD45RO+ cells pooled with CCR7-negative TemRA cells. The sequence was obtained from a man aged 30 to 45 in good health. As DNA, the CDR3 is TGTGCCAGTAGTATATGGGACACCTCTTACAATGAGCAGTTCTTC. It is translated as CASSIWDTSYNEQFF.